Sequencing of this T cell receptor beta chain was carried out in a study of cytomegalovirus exposure and HLA in healthy donors. PCR involved 60 Vbeta and 13 Jbeta primers. Assay: immunoSEQ multiplex PCR; the TCRdb copy retains only in-frame clones and omits some. This table holds around 120,000 clones, more than 65% found once. The V and J ends lost 5 bases and 1 base respectively, with 14 bases between them. The germline CDR1 and CDR2 sequences are PRHDT and FYEKMQ (reference sequence). This CDR3 region has 15 residues. The V and J genes are TRBV13 and TRBJ1-2; D is perhaps TRBD1 (6 bases). The sample consisted of PBMCs. The sequence was collected from a woman aged 55-69 years in good health and CMV-seropositive. In nucleotides, the CDR3 is TGTGCCAGCAGCCCACGACAGGACCTTAACTATGGCTACACCTTC. It codes for CASSPRQDLNYGYTF. Complete variable domain (other parts from reference TRBV13 and TRBJ1-2): AAGVIQSPRHLIKEKRETATLKCYPIPRHDTVYWYQQGPGQDPQFLISFYEKMQSDKGSIPDRFSAQQFSDYHSELNMSSLELGDSALYFCASSPRQDLNYGYTFGSGTRLTVV.